This T cell receptor (beta chain) was captured by sequencing in a study of blood T cell repertoires in COVID-19. Allocation to cohorts depended on clinical history reported by the participants. Assay: immunoSEQ multiplex PCR; the TCRdb copy retains only in-frame clones and omits some. The data hold 150,000 to 250,000 clones, with about nine tenths observed a single time. Germline values: CDR1 SEHNR, CDR2 FQNEAQ (reference sequence). The ends were cut back, 5 bases at V and 6 bases at J, with 10 bases in the middle. This CDR3 comprises 12 residues. The V call is TRBV7-9, the J call TRBJ1-2; maybe TRBD1 (6 bases). The origin of this receptor is a woman aged 25 to 45 who had recovered from COVID-19. The sample comprised PBMCs or T cells enriched from blood (not recorded which). Here the CDR3 DNA reads TGTGCCAGCAGCCCCAGGGGAAATGGCTACACCTTC. Encoded protein: CASSPRGNGYTF.